This T cell receptor (beta chain) was sequenced in a study of T cells and Merkel cell carcinoma outcomes (dated by TCRdb to the early 2020s). Regarding the complete study: The study looked at whether the tumor T-cell repertoire and T-cell density could predict clinical outcome in patients with Merkel cell carcinoma.

Spanning cysteine to phenylalanine, the CDR3 consists of 14 amino acids. This entry keeps only the CDR3 DNA: 42 bases, framed from base 1. Trimming costs V 6 bases and J 3 bases, and their ends lie 14 bases apart. The germline V gene supplies CDR1 MNHEY and CDR2 SVGAGI. The samples were obtained from people who had Merkel cell carcinoma. The investigation overall reported the following: According to the report, clinical outcomes in Merkel cell carcinoma patients could be predicted using T-cell density together with features of the T-cell repertoire.

The library was produced with the immunoSEQ multiplex PCR assay. This immuneACCESS table, as held by TCRdb, lists in-frame sequences with V and J called but not all clones. Of the missing ones, under half trace to an unresolved V gene in checked studies; the others have no known cause. Here the sample has under 25,000 clones; roughly four fifths occur a single time. The ten top clones hold approximately 2.8% of the sample. In regard to this clone: This receptor's antigen is unknown. Base-call qualities are not available, and no considerably larger clone is one nucleotide away.

The chain couples TRBV6-5 to TRBJ1-2, and TRBD1 may be the D gene, going by 5 matching bases. The receptor was derived from a human donor with Merkel cell carcinoma. Sequencing used tumor tissue from Merkel cell carcinoma. In nucleotide form, the sequence is TGTGCCAGCAGAACCCCAGGGTGGGACTATGGCTACACCTTC. It encodes CASRTPGWDYGYTF.